The T cell receptor (beta chain) described here comes from a study of human T cells and chemical hapten exposure. Study-wide context: 2% DPC applied to a 2 cm by 2 cm arm area sensitized donors. The study traced per-sample TCR yield variation mainly to small differences in pooled library volumes.

TCRdb itself ran the RACE reads through MiXCR, one entry per CDR3 protein. This table has 180,000 or so distinct CDR3 sequences, about 14% appearing once. From germline, CDR1 is SGHTA and CDR2 FQGNSA. The CDR3 is 15 amino acids. V trimming: 1 base; J trimming: 7 bases; junction bases outside the gene matches: 8. As for time point: patch test 1, 2 weeks after DPC sensitization. Indicated treatment: therapeutic diphenylcyclopropenone sensitization with weekly scalp DPC. This clonotype was picked up many times. Its antigen is unknown. General study results and limits: Expanded TCRs were compared with controls, and the expanded TCRs formed significantly more large CDR3 similarity clusters.

Source: whole blood, taken in connection with sensitization to the hapten diphenylcyclopropenone (DPC). This TCR derives from a woman in her 30s with alopecia areata. Some clones in this sample may be carry-over from other donors' samples. The chain joins TRBV7-2 to TRBJ1-2, with TRBD1 identical over 8 bases. CDR3 sequence: CASSLGGQVMAGYTF. Written as DNA, the CDR3 is TGTGCCAGCAGCTTAGGGGGACAGGTTATGGCTGGCTACACCTTC.